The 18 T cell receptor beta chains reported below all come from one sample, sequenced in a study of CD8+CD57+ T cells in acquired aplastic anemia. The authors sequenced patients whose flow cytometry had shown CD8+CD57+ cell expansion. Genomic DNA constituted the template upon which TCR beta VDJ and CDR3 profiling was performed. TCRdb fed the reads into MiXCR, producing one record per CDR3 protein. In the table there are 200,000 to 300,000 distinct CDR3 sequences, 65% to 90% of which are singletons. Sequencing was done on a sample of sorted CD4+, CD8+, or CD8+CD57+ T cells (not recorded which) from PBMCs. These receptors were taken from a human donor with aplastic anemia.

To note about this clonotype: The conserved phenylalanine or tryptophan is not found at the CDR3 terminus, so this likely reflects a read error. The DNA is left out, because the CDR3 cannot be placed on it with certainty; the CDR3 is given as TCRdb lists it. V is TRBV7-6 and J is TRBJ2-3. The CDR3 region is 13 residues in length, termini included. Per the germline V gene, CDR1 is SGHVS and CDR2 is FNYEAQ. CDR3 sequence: CASRDGHATKETY.

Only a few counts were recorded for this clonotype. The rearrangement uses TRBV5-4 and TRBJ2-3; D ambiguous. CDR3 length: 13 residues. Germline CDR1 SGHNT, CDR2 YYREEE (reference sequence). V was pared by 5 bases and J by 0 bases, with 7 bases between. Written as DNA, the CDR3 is TGTGCCAGCAGGTTTGCTAGCACAGATACGCAGTATTTT. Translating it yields CASRFASTDTQYF.

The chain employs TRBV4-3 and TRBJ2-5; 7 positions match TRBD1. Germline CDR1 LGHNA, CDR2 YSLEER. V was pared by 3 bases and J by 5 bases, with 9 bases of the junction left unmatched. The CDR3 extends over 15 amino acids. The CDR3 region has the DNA TGCGCCAGCAGCCACTTAACAGGGGCAGGGGAGACCCAGTACTTC. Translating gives CASSHLTGAGETQYF.

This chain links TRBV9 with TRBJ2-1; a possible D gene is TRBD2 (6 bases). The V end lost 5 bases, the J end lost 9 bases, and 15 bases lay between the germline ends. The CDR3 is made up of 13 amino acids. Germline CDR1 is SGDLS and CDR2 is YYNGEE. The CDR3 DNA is TGTGCCAGCAGAGGTGGGGGGATCCTTGAGCAGTTCTTC. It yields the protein CASRGGGILEQFF.

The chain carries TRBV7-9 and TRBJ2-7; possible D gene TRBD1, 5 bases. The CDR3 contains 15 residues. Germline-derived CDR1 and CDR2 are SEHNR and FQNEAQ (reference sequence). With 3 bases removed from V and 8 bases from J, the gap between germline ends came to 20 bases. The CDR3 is CASSLGRSTDTQQYV. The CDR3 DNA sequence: TGTGCCAGCAGCTTGGGGCGCAGCACAGACACGCAGCAGTACGTC.

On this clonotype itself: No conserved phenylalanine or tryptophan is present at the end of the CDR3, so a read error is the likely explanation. CDR3 loop: CASWDGLGGDTGLLFC. CDR3 DNA sequence: TGTGCCAGCTGGGACGGGCTTGGGGGCGACACCGGGTTGCTGTTTTGT. V is TRBV2 and J is TRBJ2-2, with D maybe TRBD1 (6 bases). Deletions cut 8 bases from V and 13 bases from J, with 29 bases between. The germline gives CDR1 SNHLY, CDR2 FYNNEI. This CDR3 region has 16 residues.

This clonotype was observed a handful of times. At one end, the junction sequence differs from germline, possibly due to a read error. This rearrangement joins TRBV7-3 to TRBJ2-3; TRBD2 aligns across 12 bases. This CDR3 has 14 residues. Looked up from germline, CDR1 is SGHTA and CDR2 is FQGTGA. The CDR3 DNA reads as TGTGCCAGCAGCTACCTAGCGGGGGGGAACACTGGGGAGTTT. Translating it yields CASSYLAGGNTGEF. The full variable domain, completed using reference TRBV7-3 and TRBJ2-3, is GAGVSQTPSNKVTEKGKYVELRCDPISGHTALYWYRQSLGQGPEFLIYFQGTGAADDSGLPNDRFFAVRPEGSVSTLKIQRTERGDSAVYLCASSYLAGGNTGEFGPGTRLTVL.

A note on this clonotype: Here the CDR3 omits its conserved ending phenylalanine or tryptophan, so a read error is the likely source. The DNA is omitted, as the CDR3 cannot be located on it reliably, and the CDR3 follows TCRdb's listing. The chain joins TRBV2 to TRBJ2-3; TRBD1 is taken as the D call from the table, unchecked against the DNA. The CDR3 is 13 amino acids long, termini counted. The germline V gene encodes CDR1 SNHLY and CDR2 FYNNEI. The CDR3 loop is CASGDGGPDMRYV.

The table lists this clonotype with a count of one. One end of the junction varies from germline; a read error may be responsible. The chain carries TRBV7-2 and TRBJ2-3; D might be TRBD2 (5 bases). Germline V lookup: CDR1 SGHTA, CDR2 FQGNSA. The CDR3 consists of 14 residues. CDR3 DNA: TGTGCCAGCAGCTTAGCGGGAGTGGCCGATACGGAGTATTTT. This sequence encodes CASSLAGVADTEYF.

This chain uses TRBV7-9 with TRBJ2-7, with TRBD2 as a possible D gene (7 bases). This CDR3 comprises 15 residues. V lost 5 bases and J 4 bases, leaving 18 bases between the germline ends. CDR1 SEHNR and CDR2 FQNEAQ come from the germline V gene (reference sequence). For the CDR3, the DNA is TGTGCCAGCAGCCATGAGGGGGGGTCCTCGTACGAGCAGTACTTC. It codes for CASSHEGGSSYEQYF. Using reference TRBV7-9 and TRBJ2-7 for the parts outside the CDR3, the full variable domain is DTGVSQNPRHKITKRGQNVTFRCDPISEHNRLYWYRQTLGQGPEFLTYFQNEAQLEKSRLLSDRFSAERPKGSFSTLEIQRTEQGDSAMYLCASSHEGGSSYEQYFGPGTRLTVT.

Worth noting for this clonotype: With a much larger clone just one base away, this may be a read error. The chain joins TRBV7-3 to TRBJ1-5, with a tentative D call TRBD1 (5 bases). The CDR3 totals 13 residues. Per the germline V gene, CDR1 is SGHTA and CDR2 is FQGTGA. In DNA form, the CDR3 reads TGCGCCAGCAGCCAGGAAGGGACTCAGCCCCCGCATTTT. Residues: CASSQEGTQPPHF.

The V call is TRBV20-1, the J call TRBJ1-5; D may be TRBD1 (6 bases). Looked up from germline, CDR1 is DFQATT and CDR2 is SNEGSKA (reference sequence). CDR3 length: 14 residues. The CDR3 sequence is CSRTGTSENQPQHF. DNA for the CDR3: TGCAGCAGAACCGGGACATCTGAAAATCAGCCCCAGCATTTT.

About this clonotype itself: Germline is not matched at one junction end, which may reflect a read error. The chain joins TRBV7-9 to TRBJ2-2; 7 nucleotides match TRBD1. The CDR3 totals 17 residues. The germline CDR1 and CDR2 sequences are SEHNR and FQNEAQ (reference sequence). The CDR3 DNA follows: TGCGCCAGCAGCCACAAGACAGGGAACACTAAAGCTTTCGAGCTGTTTTTT. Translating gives CASSHKTGNTKAFELFF.

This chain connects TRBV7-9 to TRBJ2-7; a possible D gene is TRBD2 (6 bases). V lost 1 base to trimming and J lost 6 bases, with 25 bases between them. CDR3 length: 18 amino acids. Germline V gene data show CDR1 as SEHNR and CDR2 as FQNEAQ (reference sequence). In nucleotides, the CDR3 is TGTGCCAGCAGCTTAGAAGACAGCGGGCAGCCCCAGCACTTCGAGCAGTACGTC. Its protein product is CASSLEDSGQPQHFEQYV.

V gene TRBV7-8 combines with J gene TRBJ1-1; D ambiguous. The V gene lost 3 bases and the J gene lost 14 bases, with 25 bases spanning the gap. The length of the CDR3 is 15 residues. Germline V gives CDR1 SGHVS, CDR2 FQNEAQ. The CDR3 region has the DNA TGTGCCAGCAGCTTGGGCCCAACAACTAGCACTGAGACCTTCTTT. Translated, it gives CASSLGPTTSTETFF.

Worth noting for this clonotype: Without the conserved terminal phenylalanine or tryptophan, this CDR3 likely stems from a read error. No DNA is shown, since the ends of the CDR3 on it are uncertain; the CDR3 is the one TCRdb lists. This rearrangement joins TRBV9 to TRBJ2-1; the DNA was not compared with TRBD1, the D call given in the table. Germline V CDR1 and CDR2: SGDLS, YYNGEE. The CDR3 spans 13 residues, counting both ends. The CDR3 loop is CASSDGRTDTQSL.

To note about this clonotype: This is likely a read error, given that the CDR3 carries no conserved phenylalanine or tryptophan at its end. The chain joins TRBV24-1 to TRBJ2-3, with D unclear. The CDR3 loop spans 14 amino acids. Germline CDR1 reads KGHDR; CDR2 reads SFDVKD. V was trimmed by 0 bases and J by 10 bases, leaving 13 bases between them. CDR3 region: CATSDLPGPRSQYV. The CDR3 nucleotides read TGTGCCACCAGTGATTTGCCTGGACCCCGCTCGCAGTATGTT.

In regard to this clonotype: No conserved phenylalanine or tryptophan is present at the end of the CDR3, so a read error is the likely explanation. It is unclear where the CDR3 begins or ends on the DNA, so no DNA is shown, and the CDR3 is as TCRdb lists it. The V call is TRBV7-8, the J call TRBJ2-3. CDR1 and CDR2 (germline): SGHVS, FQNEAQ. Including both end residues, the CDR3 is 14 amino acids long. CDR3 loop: CASSLAAGPNSNHL.